The 9 T cell receptor beta chains below come from one sample, sequenced in a study of blood T cell repertoires in COVID-19. Assay: immunoSEQ multiplex PCR; the TCRdb copy retains only in-frame clones and omits some. This table has about 250,000 clones, about 91% appearing once. Material: peripheral blood. The receptor set was obtained from an elderly man with acute or convalescent COVID-19.

With regard to this clone: This sample includes further DNA sequences coding for the same CDR3. The V call is TRBV7-2, the J call TRBJ2-7, with D perhaps TRBD2 (5 bases). The CDR3 spans 16 residues. The V gene's germline CDR1 is SGHTA and CDR2 FQGNSA. Trimming pared 0 bases from V and 2 bases from J, leaving 14 bases between. This chain's CDR3 is CASSLALGGGPYEQYF. The CDR3 nucleotides read TGTGCCAGCAGCTTAGCGCTCGGAGGAGGCCCCTACGAGCAGTACTTC.

The V gene is TRBV6-5, the J gene TRBJ1-2, with D possibly TRBD1 on 6 matching bases. Trimming took off 3 bases at V and 2 bases at J, with 16 bases between the two ends. CDR3 length equals 16 residues. CDR1 is MNHEY, CDR2 SVGAGI, per germline. The CDR3 region has the DNA TGTGCCAGCAGTTATTTAGGACAGCTGAAAAACTATGGCTACACCTTC. Translation gives CASSYLGQLKNYGYTF.

The chain recombines TRBV6-5 with TRBJ1-5, with D possibly being TRBD1 (6 bases). The CDR3 totals 15 residues. Trimming left V 5 bases short and J 1 base short, with 12 bases between. CDR1 MNHEY and CDR2 SVGAGI come from the germline V gene. This CDR3 reads CASSPQGTSNQPQHF. Written as DNA, the CDR3 is TGTGCCAGCAGTCCACAGGGTACGAGCAATCAGCCCCAGCATTTT.

The J gene is TRBJ2-7, the V gene TRBV28; 12 bases map to TRBD2. Trimming at V came to 5 bases and at J to 7 bases, leaving 6 bases not matched to a gene. Germline loops: CDR1 MDHEN, CDR2 SYDVKM. There are 14 residues in the CDR3. The CDR3 bases are TGTGCCAGCAGTCGGACTAGCGGGGCCGTGGAGCAGTACTTC. This sequence encodes CASSRTSGAVEQYF.

The rearrangement joins TRBV10-3 to TRBJ1-6, with a possible D match to TRBD1 (6 bases). The V end lost 8 bases, the J end lost 6 bases, and 11 bases lay between the germline ends. The CDR3 totals 13 residues. Germline V lookup: CDR1 ENHRY, CDR2 SYGVKD. The CDR3 is CAIGGQINSPLHF. The CDR3 bases are TGTGCCATCGGAGGACAGATTAATTCACCCCTCCACTTT.

The chain uses TRBV19 and TRBJ1-5; the D is unclear. The CDR3 totals 16 residues. Germline CDR1 LNHDA, CDR2 SQIVND (reference sequence). V was trimmed by 7 bases and J by 1 base, leaving 17 bases between them. DNA of the CDR3: TGTGCCAGTACCTGGGAGGGCAGTGGGAGCAATCAGCCCCAGCATTTT. Its protein is CASTWEGSGSNQPQHF. Using reference TRBV19 and TRBJ1-5 for the parts outside the CDR3, the full variable domain is DGGITQSPKYLFRKEGQNVTLSCEQNLNHDAMYWYRQDPGQGLRLIYYSQIVNDFQKGDIAEGYSVSREKKESFPLTVTSAQKNPTAFYLCASTWEGSGSNQPQHFGDGTRLSIL.

The V and J genes are TRBV19 and TRBJ1-3, with D perhaps matching TRBD1 (6 bases). Deletions cut 6 bases from V and 0 bases from J, with 12 bases between. The CDR3 contains 15 residues. CDR1 and CDR2 from the germline V gene are LNHDA and SQIVND (reference sequence). CDR3 bases: TGTGCCAGTAGGTACAGGGATCGCTCTGGAAACACCATATATTTT. Residues: CASRYRDRSGNTIYF. Filled out from reference TRBV19 and TRBJ1-3, the complete variable domain reads DGGITQSPKYLFRKEGQNVTLSCEQNLNHDAMYWYRQDPGQGLRLIYYSQIVNDFQKGDIAEGYSVSREKKESFPLTVTSAQKNPTAFYLCASRYRDRSGNTIYFGEGSWLTVV.

CDR3 in DNA: TGTGCCAGCAGTGGGTTGATATCGAGCTCCTACGAGCAGTACTTC. This codes for CASSGLISSSYEQYF. This chain uses TRBV25-1 with TRBJ2-7; D not resolved. CDR3 length: 15 amino acids. The germline gives CDR1 MGHDK, CDR2 SYGVNS. V was cut by 4 bases and J by 0 bases, with 13 bases left in between.

The CDR3 loop reads CAISESSGSVSTDTQYF. CDR3 nucleotide sequence: TGTGCCATCAGTGAGTCAAGCGGCAGTGTTAGCACAGATACGCAGTATTTT. V is TRBV10-3 and J is TRBJ2-3; maybe TRBD2 (5 bases). Trimming left V 0 bases short and J 0 bases short, with 13 bases between. The germline CDR1 and CDR2 sequences are ENHRY and SYGVKD. The CDR3 is 17 residues long.